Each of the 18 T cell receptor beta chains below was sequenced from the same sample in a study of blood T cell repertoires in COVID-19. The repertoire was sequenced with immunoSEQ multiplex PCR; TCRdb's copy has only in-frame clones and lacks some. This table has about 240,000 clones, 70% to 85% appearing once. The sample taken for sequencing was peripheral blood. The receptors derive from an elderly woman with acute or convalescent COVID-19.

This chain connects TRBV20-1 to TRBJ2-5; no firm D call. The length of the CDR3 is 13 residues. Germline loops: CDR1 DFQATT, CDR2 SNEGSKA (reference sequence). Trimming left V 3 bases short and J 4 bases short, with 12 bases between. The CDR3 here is CSASGGPPETQYF. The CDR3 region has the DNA TGCAGTGCTAGTGGTGGGCCTCCAGAGACCCAGTACTTC.

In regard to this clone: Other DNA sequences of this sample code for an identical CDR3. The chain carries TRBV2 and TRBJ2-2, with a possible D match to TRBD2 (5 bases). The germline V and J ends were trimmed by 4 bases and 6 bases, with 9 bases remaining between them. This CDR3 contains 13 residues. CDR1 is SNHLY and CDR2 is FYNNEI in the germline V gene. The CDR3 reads CASSGGAAGELFF. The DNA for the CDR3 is TGTGCCAGCAGTGGGGGAGCAGCCGGGGAGCTGTTTTTT.

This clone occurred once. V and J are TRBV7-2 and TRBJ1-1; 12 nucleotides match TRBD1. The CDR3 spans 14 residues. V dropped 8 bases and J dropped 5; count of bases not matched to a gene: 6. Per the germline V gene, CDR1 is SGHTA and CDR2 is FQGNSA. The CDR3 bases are TGTGCCAGCCGTGGGGACAGGGGGCGGACTGAAGCTTTCTTT. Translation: CASRGDRGRTEAFF.

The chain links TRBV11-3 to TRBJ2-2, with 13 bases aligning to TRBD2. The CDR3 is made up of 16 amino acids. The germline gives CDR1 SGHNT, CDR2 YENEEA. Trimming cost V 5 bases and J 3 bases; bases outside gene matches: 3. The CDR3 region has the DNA TGTGCCAGCAGCCCCGGGACTAGCGGGGACACCGGGGAGCTGTTTTTT. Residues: CASSPGTSGDTGELFF.

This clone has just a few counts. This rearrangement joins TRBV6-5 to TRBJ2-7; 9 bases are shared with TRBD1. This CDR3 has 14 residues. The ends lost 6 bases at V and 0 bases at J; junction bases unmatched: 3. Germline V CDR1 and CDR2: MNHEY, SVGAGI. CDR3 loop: CASRGTGLSYEQYF. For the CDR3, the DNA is TGTGCCAGCAGAGGGACAGGGCTCTCCTACGAGCAGTACTTC.

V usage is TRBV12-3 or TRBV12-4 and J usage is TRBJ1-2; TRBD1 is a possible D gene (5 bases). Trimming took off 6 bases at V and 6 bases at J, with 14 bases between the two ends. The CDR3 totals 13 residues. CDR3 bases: TGTGCCAGCAGGGGAAGGGCGGGACATGGCTACACCTTC. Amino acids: CASRGRAGHGYTF.

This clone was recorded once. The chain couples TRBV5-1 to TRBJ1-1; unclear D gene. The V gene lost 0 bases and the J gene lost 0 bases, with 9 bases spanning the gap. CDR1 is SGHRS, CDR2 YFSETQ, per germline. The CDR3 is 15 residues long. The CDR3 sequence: CASSLAEQVNTEAFF. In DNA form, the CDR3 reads TGCGCCAGCAGCTTGGCCGAGCAGGTGAACACTGAAGCTTTCTTT.

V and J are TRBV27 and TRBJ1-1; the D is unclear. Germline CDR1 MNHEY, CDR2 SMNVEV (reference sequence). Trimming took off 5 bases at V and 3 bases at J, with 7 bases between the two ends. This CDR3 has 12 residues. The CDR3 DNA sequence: TGTGCCAGCAGTGGAGTCCACACTGAAGCTTTCTTT. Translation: CASSGVHTEAFF.

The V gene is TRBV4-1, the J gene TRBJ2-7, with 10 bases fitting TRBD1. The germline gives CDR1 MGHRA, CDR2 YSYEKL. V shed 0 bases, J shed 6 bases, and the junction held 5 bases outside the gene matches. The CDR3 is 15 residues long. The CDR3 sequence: CASSQEGTGVGEQYF. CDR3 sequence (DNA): TGCGCCAGCAGCCAAGAGGGGACAGGGGTTGGCGAGCAGTACTTC.

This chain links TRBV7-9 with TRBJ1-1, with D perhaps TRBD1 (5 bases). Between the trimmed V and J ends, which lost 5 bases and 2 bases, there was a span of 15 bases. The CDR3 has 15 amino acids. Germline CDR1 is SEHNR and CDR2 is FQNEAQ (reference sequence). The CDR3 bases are TGTGCCAGCAGCACTCGGGGCGGACTAAACACTGAAGCTTTCTTT. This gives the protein CASSTRGGLNTEAFF.

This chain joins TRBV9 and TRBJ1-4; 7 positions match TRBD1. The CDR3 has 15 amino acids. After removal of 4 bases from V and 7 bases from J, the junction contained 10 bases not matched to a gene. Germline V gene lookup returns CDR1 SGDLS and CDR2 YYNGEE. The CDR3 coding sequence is TGTGCCAGCAGCCCCACAGGGGTGGGGCTTGAAAAACTGTTTTTT. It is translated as CASSPTGVGLEKLFF.

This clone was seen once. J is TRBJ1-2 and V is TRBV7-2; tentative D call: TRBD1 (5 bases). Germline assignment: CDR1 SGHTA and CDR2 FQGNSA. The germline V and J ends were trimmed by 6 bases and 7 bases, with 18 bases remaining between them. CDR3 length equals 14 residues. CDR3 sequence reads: CASSSPSAGVGYTF. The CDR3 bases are TGTGCCAGCAGTTCTCCCTCCGCGGGGGTTGGCTACACCTTC.

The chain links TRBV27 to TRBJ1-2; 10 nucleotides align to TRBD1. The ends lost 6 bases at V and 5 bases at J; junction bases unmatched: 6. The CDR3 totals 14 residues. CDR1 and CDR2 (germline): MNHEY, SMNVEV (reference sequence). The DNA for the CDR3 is TGTGCCAGCAGCCCGGACAGGGGGGGGTATGGCTACACCTTC. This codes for CASSPDRGGYGYTF.

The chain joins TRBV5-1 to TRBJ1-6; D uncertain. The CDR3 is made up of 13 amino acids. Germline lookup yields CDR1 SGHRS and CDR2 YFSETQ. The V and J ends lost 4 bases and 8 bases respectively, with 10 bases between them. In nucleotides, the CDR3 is TGCGCCAGCAGCATCACAGCCGATTCACCCCTCCACTTT. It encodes CASSITADSPLHF.

The CDR3: CASRQGGPNEKLFF. CDR3 in DNA: TGTGCCAGCAGGCAGGGGGGACCTAATGAAAAACTGTTTTTT. The chain is built from TRBV6-5 and TRBJ1-4; 7 positions match TRBD1. V dropped 6 bases and J dropped 3; count of bases not matched to a gene: 4. This CDR3 has 14 residues. Germline loops: CDR1 MNHEY, CDR2 SVGAGI.

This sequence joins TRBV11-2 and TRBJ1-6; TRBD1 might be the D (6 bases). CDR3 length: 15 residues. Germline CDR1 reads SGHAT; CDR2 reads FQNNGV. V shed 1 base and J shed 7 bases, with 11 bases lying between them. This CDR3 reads CASSLVPGENSPLHF. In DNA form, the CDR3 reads TGTGCCAGCAGCTTAGTGCCAGGGGAAAATTCACCCCTCCACTTT.

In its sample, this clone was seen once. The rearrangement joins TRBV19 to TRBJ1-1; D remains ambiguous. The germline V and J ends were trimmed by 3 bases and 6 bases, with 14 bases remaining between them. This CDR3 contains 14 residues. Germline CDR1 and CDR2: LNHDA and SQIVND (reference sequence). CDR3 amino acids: CASSIRETGAEAFF. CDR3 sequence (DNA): TGTGCCAGTAGTATCCGGGAGACGGGCGCTGAAGCTTTCTTT.

CDR3 coding DNA: TGTGCCAGCAGCATTCACCGGGACATCCAAGAGACCCAGTACTTC. Translation gives CASSIHRDIQETQYF. The chain has TRBV21-1 and TRBJ2-5; TRBD1 is the table's D call, not checked against the DNA. TRBV21-1 is a pseudogene. CDR3 length: 15 residues.